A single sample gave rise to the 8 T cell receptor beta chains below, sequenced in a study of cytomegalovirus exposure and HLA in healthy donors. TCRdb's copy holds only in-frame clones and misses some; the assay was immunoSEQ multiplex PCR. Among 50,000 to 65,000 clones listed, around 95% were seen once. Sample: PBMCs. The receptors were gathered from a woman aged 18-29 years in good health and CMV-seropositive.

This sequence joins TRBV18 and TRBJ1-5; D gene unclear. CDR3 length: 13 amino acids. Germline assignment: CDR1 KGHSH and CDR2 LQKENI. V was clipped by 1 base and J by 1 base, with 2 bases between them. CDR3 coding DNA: TGTGCCAGCTCACCACTAAGCAATCAGCCCCAGCATTTT. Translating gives CASSPLSNQPQHF.

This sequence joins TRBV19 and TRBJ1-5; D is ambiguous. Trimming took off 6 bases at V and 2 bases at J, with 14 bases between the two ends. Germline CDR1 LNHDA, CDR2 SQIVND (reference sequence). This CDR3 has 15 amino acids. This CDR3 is CASRTPESRNQPQHF. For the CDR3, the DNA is TGTGCCAGTAGAACTCCGGAGTCTCGCAATCAGCCCCAGCATTTT.

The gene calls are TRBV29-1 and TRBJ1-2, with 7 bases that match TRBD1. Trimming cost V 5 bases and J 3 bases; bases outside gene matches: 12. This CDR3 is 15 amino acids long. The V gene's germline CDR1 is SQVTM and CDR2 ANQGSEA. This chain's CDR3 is CSVRGPQGEDYGYTF. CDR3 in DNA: TGCAGCGTTCGGGGGCCCCAGGGGGAGGACTATGGCTACACCTTC.

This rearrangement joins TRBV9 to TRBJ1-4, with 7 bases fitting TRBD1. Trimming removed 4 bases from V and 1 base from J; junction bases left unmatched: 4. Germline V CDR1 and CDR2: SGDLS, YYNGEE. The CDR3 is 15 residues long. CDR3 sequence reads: CASSLRQGTNEKLFF. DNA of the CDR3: TGTGCCAGCAGCCTCCGACAGGGAACTAATGAAAAACTGTTTTTT.

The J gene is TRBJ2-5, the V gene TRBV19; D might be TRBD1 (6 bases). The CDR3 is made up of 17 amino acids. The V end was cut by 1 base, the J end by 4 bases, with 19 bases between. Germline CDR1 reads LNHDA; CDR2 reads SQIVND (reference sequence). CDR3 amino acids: CASSIVLGRQGSETQYF. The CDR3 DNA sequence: TGTGCCAGTAGTATAGTTCTCGGGCGGCAGGGGTCAGAGACCCAGTACTTC.

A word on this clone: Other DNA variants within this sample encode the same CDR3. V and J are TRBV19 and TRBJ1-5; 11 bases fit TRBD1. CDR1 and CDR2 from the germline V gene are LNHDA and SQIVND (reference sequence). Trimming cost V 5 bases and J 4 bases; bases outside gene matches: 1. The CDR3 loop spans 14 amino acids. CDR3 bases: TGTGCCAGTAGTGGGACAGGGGGTAATCAGCCCCAGCATTTT. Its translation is CASSGTGGNQPQHF. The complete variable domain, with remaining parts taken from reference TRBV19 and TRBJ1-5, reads DGGITQSPKYLFRKEGQNVTLSCEQNLNHDAMYWYRQDPGQGLRLIYYSQIVNDFQKGDIAEGYSVSREKKESFPLTVTSAQKNPTAFYLCASSGTGGNQPQHFGDGTRLSIL.

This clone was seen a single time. CDR3 sequence reads: CASTQGTGGSGNTIYF. In DNA form, the CDR3 reads TGTGCCAGCACCCAGGGGACAGGGGGCTCTGGAAACACCATATATTTT. The V gene is TRBV5-4, the J gene TRBJ1-3; the match to TRBD1 covers 11 bases. The CDR3 loop spans 16 amino acids. Trimming cost V 6 bases and J 0 bases; bases outside gene matches: 5. From germline, CDR1 is SGHNT and CDR2 YYREEE (reference sequence).

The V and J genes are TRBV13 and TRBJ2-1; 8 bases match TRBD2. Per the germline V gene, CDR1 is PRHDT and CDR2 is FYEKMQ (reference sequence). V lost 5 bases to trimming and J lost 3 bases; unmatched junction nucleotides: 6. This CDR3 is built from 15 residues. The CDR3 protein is CASSRGGPSYNEQFF. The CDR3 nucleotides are TGTGCCAGCAGCCGGGGGGGGCCCAGCTACAATGAGCAGTTCTTC.